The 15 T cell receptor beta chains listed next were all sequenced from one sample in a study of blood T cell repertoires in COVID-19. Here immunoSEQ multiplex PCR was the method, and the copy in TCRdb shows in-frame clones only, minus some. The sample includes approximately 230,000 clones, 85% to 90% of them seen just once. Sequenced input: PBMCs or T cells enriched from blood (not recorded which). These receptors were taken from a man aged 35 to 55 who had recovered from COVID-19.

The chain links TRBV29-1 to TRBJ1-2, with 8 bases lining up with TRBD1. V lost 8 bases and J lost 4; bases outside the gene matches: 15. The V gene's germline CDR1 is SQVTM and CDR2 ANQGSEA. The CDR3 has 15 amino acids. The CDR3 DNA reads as TGCAGCACCCGGTTGGGACAGGAGGATGTCTATGGCTACACCTTC. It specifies CSTRLGQEDVYGYTF.

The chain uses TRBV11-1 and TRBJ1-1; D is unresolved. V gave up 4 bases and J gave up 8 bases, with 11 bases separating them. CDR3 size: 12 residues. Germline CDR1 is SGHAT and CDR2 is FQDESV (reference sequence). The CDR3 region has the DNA TGTGCCAGCAGCTCGACTTCCTTCGAAGCTTTCTTT. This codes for CASSSTSFEAFF.

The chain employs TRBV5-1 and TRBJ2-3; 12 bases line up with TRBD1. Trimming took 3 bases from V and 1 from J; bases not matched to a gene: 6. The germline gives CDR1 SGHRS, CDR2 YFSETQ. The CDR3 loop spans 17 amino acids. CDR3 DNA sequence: TGCGCCAGCAGCTCGGGGACAGGGGGCTGGGGCACAGATACGCAGTATTTT. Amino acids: CASSSGTGGWGTDTQYF.

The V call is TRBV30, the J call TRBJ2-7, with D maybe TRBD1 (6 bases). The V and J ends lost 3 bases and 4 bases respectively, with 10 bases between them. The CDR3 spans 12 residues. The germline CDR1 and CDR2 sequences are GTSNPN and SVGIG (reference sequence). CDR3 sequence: CAWRTGPYEQYF. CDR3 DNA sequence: TGTGCCTGGAGGACAGGTCCATACGAGCAGTACTTC.

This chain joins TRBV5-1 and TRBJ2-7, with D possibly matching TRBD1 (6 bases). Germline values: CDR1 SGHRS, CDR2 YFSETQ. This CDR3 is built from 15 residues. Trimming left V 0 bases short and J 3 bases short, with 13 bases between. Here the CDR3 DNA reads TGCGCCAGCAGCTTGGGTGGGCAGGGGTACTACGAGCAGTACTTC. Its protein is CASSLGGQGYYEQYF.

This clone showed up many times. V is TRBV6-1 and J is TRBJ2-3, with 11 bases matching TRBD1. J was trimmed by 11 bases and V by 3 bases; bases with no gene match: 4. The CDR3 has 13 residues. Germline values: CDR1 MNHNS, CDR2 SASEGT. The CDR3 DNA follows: TGTGCCAGCAGTGACCCCGGGACAGGGGGGCAGTATTTT. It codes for CASSDPGTGGQYF.

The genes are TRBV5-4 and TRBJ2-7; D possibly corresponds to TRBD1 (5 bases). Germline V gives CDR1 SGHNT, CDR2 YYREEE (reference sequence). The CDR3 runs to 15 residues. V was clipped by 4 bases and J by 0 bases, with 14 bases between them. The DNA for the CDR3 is TGTGCCAGCAGCCTACCGACAGCCAACTCCTACGAGCAGTACTTC. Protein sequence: CASSLPTANSYEQYF.

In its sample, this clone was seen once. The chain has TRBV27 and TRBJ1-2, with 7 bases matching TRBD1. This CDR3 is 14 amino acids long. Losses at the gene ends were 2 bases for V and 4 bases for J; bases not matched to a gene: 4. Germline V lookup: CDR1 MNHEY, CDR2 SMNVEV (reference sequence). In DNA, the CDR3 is TGTGCCAGCAGTTTAGTAGGGGACAGCTATGGCTACACCTTC. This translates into CASSLVGDSYGYTF.

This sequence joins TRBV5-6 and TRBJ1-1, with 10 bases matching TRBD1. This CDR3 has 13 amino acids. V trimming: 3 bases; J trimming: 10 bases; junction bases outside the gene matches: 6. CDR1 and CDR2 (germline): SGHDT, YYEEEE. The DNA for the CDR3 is TGTGCCAGCAGCTCGGACAGGGGGTTAGTAGCTTTCTTT. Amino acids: CASSSDRGLVAFF.

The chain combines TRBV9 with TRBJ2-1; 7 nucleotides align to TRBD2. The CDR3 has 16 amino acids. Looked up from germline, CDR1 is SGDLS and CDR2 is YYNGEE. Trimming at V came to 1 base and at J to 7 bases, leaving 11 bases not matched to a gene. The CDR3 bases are TGTGCCAGCAGCGTACTCGGGGGGTTCCCACGGAATGAGCAGTTCTTC. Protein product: CASSVLGGFPRNEQFF.

The CDR3 sequence: CASSFGGSTDTQYF. As DNA, the CDR3 is TGTGCCAGCAGCTTCGGGGGGAGCACAGATACGCAGTATTTT. The V gene is TRBV3-1 (or the pseudogene TRBV3-2), the J gene TRBJ2-3; TRBD2 matches at 7 bases. This CDR3 contains 14 residues. J gave up 0 bases and V 5 bases, and 2 bases lay outside the gene matches. Germline V gene data show CDR1 as LGHDT and CDR2 as YNNKEL (reference sequence).

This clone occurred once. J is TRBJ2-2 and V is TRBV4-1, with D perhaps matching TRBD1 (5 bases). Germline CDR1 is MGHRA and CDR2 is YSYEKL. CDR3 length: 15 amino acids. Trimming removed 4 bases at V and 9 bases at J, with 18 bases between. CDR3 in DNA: TGCGCCAGCAGCCCCTCCCCAGGGATCGTGCGGGAGCTGTTTTTT. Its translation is CASSPSPGIVRELFF.

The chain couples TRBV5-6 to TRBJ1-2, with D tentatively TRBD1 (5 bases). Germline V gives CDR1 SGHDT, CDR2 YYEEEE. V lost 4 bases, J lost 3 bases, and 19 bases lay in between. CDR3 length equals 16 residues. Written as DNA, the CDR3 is TGTGCCAGCAGCGAAACAGGACCTCGGATAGACTATGGCTACACCTTC. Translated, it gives CASSETGPRIDYGYTF.

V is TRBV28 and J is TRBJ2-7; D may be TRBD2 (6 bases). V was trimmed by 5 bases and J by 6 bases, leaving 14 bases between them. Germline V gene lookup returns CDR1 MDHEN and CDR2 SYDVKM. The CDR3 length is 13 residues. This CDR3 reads CASSGGIRSEQYF. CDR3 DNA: TGTGCCAGCAGTGGCGGGATTAGGTCCGAGCAGTACTTC.

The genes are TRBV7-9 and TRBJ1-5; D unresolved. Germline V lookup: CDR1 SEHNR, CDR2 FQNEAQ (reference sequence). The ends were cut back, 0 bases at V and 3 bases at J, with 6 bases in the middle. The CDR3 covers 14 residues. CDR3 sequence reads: CASSLASPNQPQHF. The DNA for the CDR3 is TGTGCCAGCAGCTTAGCCAGTCCCAATCAGCCCCAGCATTTT. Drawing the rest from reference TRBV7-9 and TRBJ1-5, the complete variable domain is DTGVSQNPRHKITKRGQNVTFRCDPISEHNRLYWYRQTLGQGPEFLTYFQNEAQLEKSRLLSDRFSAERPKGSFSTLEIQRTEQGDSAMYLCASSLASPNQPQHFGDGTRLSIL.